The 9 T cell receptor beta chains listed next were all sequenced from one sample in a study of beta chain features in type 1 diabetes. These receptors lack a known antigen. Study-level points and caveats: TCRB CDR3s from Type 1 diabetes patients were moderately but significantly shorter in all four CD4+ subsets.

What was sequenced were expressed TCRB transcripts, since all of the isolated RNA had been reverse transcribed. Assay: immunoSEQ multiplex PCR; the TCRdb copy retains only in-frame clones and omits some. The table lists 300,000 to 400,000 clones, over 8.5% of them singletons. Sequenced input: central memory CD4+ T cells from blood. The receptors were gathered from a man aged 30 to 45 with type 1 diabetes.

This clone was observed a few times. The sample has other DNA sequences that encode this CDR3 too. This chain connects TRBV27 to TRBJ1-3, with 8 bases matching TRBD1. Per germline, CDR1 MNHEY and CDR2 SMNVEV (reference sequence). The CDR3 extends over 15 amino acids. V shed 4 bases, J shed 4 bases, and the junction held 6 bases outside the gene matches. The CDR3 is CASSSQGAAGNTIYF. CDR3 nucleotides: TGTGCCAGCAGTTCTCAGGGGGCTGCAGGAAACACCATATATTTT.

This clone has more than one count but fewer than ten. This may be a read error, as it is one base from a much larger clone. The same CDR3 can be traced to other DNA sequences in this sample. V gene TRBV5-1 combines with J gene TRBJ2-5, with TRBD1 matching over 9 bases. J gave up 5 bases and V 4 bases, and 3 bases lay outside the gene matches. Germline CDR1 is SGHRS and CDR2 is YFSETQ. This CDR3 spans 13 amino acids. The CDR3 sequence is CASSPGTGETQYF. CDR3 bases: TGCGCCAGCAGCCCCGGGACAGGGGAGACCCAGTACTTC.

The chain recombines TRBV5-4 with TRBJ2-5; 13 positions match TRBD2. Germline CDR1 reads SGHNT; CDR2 reads YYREEE (reference sequence). This CDR3 region has 14 residues. V trimming: 5 bases; J trimming: 5 bases; junction bases outside the gene matches: 3. The chain's CDR3 is CASRGLAGSETQYF. CDR3 DNA sequence: TGTGCCAGCAGGGGACTAGCGGGATCTGAGACCCAGTACTTC.

Of note for this clone: An end of the junction differs from the germline gene, which may be a read error. The chain uses TRBV2 and TRBJ2-1, with 7 bases aligning to TRBD2. From germline, CDR1 is SNHLY and CDR2 FYNNEI. This CDR3 is 14 amino acids long. The CDR3 DNA reads as TGTGCCAGCAGTTCCCAGAGGGGTGCGGGAGTATCCATCTTC. Translated: CASSSQRGAGVSIF. The entire variable domain, with the rest obtained from reference TRBV2 and TRBJ2-1, is as follows: EPEVTQTPSHQVTQMGQEVILRCVPISNHLYFYWYRQILGQKVEFLVSFYNNEISEKSEIFDDQFSVERPDGSNFTLKIRSTKLEDSAMYFCASSSQRGAGVSIFGPGTRLTVL.

This chain uses TRBV6-1 with TRBJ2-3; maybe TRBD2 (6 bases). V was trimmed by 7 bases and J by 3 bases, leaving 17 bases between them. In germline, CDR1 is MNHNS, CDR2 SASEGT. The CDR3 runs 15 residues. CDR3 sequence (DNA): TGTGCCAGCACCGAGGGACGGGGAGGTACAGATACGCAGTATTTT. It is translated as CASTEGRGGTDTQYF.

Here the CDR3 DNA reads TGTGCCAGCAGTTTATACAGGATGGGTGCTGAAGCTTTCTTT. This sequence encodes CASSLYRMGAEAFF. The V call is TRBV28, the J call TRBJ1-1; D is perhaps TRBD1 (5 bases). From germline, CDR1 is MDHEN and CDR2 SYDVKM. This CDR3 has 14 amino acids. The ends were cut back, 1 base at V and 6 bases at J, with 12 bases in the middle.

V gene TRBV11-2 combines with J gene TRBJ1-2; D is uncertain. The ends were cut back, 5 bases at V and 3 bases at J, with 16 bases in the middle. CDR1 is SGHAT, CDR2 FQNNGV, per germline. The CDR3 has 15 residues. This chain's CDR3 is CASSTRLKNDYGYTF. DNA of the CDR3: TGTGCCAGCAGCACGAGACTGAAAAACGACTATGGCTACACCTTC.

This clone was picked up many times. V and J are TRBV14 and TRBJ2-1; D gene uncertain. This CDR3 spans 15 amino acids. Trimming stripped 2 bases from V and 6 bases from J, with 14 bases between. Germline V gene sequence: CDR1 SGHDN, CDR2 FVKESK. CDR3 sequence reads: CASSQSAGLGNEQFF. The DNA for the CDR3 is TGTGCCAGCAGCCAATCCGCAGGTTTGGGCAATGAGCAGTTCTTC.

In this sample, this clone turned up a few times. The genes are TRBV7-8 and TRBJ1-4; D gene uncertain. The CDR3 sequence is 14 residues long. Germline CDR1 SGHVS, CDR2 FQNEAQ. Trimming pared 9 bases from V and 8 bases from J, leaving 19 bases between. The CDR3 protein is CASSAEGYGEKLFF. Written as DNA, the CDR3 is TGTGCCAGTTCGGCGGAGGGTTACGGCGAAAAACTGTTTTTT.